This T cell receptor (beta chain) appears in the sequencing data of a study of cytomegalovirus exposure and HLA in healthy donors. Study-wide results and limits: The majority of CMV-associated TCR beta chains were reported as apparently HLA-restricted in a later analysis.

Donors consisted of healthy bone marrow donors. Details on this clone: The antigen remains unidentified.

Germline V lookup: CDR1 LNHNV, CDR2 YYDKDF (reference sequence). The CDR3 has 12 residues. Trimming cost V 7 bases and J 5 bases, with 10 bases left between them. It was with 60 Vbeta and 13 Jbeta primers that the PCR ran. Sequencing was performed with immunoSEQ multiplex PCR; in TCRdb, only in-frame clones are kept and a portion is missing. Of about 180,000 clones in the sample, roughly four fifths were seen once. This TCR derives from a woman aged 45 to 65 in good health and CMV-seronegative. The sequenced sample consisted of PBMCs. The gene calls are TRBV15 and TRBJ2-3; D is possibly TRBD2 (7 bases). DNA for the CDR3: TGTGCCACCAAGGGGGGGGAAGATACGCAGTATTTT. Its protein is CATKGGEDTQYF.